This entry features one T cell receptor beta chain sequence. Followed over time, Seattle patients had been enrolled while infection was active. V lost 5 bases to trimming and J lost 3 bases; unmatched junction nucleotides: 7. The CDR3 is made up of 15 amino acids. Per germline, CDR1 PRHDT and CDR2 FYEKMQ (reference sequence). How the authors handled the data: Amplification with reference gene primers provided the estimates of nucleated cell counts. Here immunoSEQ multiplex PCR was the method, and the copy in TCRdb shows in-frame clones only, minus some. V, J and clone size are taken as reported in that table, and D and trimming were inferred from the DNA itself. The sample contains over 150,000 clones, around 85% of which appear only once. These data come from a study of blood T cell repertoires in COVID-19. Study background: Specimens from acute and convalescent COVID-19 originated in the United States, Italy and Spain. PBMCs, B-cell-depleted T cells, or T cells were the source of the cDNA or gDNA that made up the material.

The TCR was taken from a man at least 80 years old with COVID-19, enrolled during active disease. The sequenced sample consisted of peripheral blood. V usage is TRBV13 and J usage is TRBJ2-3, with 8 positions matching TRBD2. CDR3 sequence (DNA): TGTGCCAGCAGCCGTGGCGGGGGGAGGACAGATACGCAGTATTTT. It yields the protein CASSRGGGRTDTQYF.